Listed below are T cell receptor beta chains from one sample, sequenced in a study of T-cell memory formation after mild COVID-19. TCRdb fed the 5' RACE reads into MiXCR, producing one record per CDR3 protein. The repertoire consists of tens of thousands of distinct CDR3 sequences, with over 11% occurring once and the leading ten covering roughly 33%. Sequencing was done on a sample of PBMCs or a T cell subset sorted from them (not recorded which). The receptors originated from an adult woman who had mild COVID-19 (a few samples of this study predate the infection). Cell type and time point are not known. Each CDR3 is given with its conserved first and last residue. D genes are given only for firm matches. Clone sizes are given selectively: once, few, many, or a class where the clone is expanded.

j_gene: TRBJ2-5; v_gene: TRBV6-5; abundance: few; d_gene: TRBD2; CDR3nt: TGTGCCAGCAGTCCTACTACTAGCGCACAAGAGACCCAGTACTTC; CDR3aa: CASSPTTSAQETQYF
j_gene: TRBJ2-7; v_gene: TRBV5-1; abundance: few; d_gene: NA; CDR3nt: TGCGCCAGCAGCGGGGGACCACCTTACGAGCAGTACTTC; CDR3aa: CASSGGPPYEQYF
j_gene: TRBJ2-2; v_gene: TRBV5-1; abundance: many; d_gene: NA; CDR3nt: TGCGCCAGCAGCCCAGGAATGAACACCGGGGAGCTGTTTTTT; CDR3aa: CASSPGMNTGELFF
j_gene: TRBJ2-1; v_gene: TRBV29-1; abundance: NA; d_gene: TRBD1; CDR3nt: TGCAGCGTCCCTGGACAGGGGGCCTACAATGAGCAGTTCTTC; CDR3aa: CSVPGQGAYNEQFF
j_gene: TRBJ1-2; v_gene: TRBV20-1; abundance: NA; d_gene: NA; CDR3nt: TGCAGTGCTAGTTGGTCTCAGGGACGAGAGTATGGCTACACCTTC; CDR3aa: CSASWSQGREYGYTF
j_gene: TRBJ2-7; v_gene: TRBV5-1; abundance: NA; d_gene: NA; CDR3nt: TGCGCCAGTGGATTTGGGTCCTACGAGCAGTACTTC; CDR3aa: CASGFGSYEQYF
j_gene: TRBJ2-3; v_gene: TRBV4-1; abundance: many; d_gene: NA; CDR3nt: TGCGCCAGCAGCCAACTACGGGGGGCCTCAGATACGCAGTATTTT; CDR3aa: CASSQLRGASDTQYF
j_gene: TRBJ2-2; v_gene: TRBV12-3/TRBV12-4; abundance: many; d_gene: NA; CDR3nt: TGTGCCAGCAGCTTTTCCGGGGAGCTGTTTTTT; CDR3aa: CASSFSGELFF
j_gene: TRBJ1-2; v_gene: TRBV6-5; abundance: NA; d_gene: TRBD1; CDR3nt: TGTGCCAGCAGTTGGGGACAGGGGGTTTTCTATGGCTACACCTTC; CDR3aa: CASSWGQGVFYGYTF
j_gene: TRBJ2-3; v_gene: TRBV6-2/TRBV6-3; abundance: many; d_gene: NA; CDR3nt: TGTGCCAGCAGTTACTCGATGTTCGGGCGTGGCACGATGGATACGCAGTATTTT; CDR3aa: CASSYSMFGRGTMDTQYF
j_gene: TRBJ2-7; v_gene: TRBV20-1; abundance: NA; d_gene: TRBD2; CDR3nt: TGCAGTGCTAGAGACGGGACTAGCGGTGACTTCGGCGAGCAGTACTTC; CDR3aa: CSARDGTSGDFGEQYF
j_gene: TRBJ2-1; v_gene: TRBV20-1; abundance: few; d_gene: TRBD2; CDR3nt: TGCAGTGCTAGAGATGAGCGGGAGACCTACAATGAGCAGTTCTTC; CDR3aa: CSARDERETYNEQFF
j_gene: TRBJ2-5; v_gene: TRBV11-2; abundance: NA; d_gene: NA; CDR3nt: TGTGCCAGCAGCTTAGATCGACAGGGACTACAAGAGACCCAGTACTTC; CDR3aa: CASSLDRQGLQETQYF
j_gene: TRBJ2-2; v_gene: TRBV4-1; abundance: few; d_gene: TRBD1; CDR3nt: TGCGCCAGCAGCCAATCGGACAGGGGGCTCTCCGGGGAGCTGTTTTTT; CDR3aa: CASSQSDRGLSGELFF
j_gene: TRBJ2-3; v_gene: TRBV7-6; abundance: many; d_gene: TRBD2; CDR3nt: TGTGCCAGCAGCTTGGCGGGAGGGTTCACAGATACGCAGTATTTT; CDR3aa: CASSLAGGFTDTQYF
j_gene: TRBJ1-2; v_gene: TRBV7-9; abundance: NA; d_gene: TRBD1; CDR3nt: TGTGCCAGCAGCCCTCCAGGGGGCGGCTATGGCTACACCTTC; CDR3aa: CASSPPGGGYGYTF
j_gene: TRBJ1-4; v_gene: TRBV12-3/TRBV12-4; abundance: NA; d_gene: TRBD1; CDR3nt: TGTGCCAGCAGTTTAGGCAGGGGGCGCGAAAAACTGTTTTTT; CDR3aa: CASSLGRGREKLFF
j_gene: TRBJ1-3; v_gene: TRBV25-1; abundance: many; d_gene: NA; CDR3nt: TGTGCCAGCAGAGCTTCAGGAAACACCATATATTTT; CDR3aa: CASRASGNTIYF
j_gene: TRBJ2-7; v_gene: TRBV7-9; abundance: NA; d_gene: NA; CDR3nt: TGTGCCAGCAGCGAAGTAGGCGGGACATACGAGCAGTACTTC; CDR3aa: CASSEVGGTYEQYF
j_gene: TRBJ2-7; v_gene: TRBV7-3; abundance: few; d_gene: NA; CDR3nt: TGTGCCAGCAGCCCTTCAGGGGCCCTCGAGCAGTACTTC; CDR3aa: CASSPSGALEQYF